One sample yielded the 29 T cell receptor beta chains listed below, sequenced in a study of blood T cell repertoires in COVID-19. TCRdb's table, derived via immunoSEQ multiplex PCR, lists solely in-frame clones and lacks some. The table shows around 100,000 clones, with 88% occurring only once. Source material: peripheral blood. These receptor sequences come from a human donor in a cohort sampled during active COVID-19.

This clone was detected a few times. The rearrangement links TRBV5-4 to TRBJ1-1, with D possibly being TRBD1 (6 bases). CDR1 SGHNT and CDR2 YYREEE come from the germline V gene (reference sequence). Trimming shortened V by 1 base and J by 3 bases, and 13 bases separated the two germline ends. The CDR3 runs to 15 residues. The CDR3 nucleotides are TGTGCCAGCAGCTTGCCAGGGGCCGCGGACACTGAAGCTTTCTTT. Translated: CASSLPGAADTEAFF.

The rearrangement joins TRBV9 to TRBJ2-7, with D uncertain. From germline, CDR1 is SGDLS and CDR2 YYNGEE. The CDR3 is 15 amino acids. V was clipped by 0 bases and J by 4 bases, with 14 bases between them. CDR3 nucleotides: TGTGCCAGCAGCGTAGGTATAGACAAACGATACGAGCAGTACTTC. Protein product: CASSVGIDKRYEQYF.

This CDR3 reads CASSHREAGRVEQYF. The CDR3, as DNA: TGTGCCAGCAGTCATCGGGAGGCTGGGCGAGTCGAGCAGTACTTC. The V gene is TRBV28, the J gene TRBJ2-7, with 7 bases fitting TRBD2. This CDR3 spans 15 amino acids. With 5 bases clipped from V and 6 bases from J, the junction kept 13 bases outside the gene matches. CDR1 MDHEN and CDR2 SYDVKM come from the germline V gene.

This sequence joins TRBV11-2 and TRBJ2-1, with 11 bases that match TRBD2. V shed 2 bases, J shed 4 bases, and the junction held 4 bases outside the gene matches. The CDR3 totals 16 residues. The germline V gene encodes CDR1 SGHAT and CDR2 FQNNGV. In DNA form, the CDR3 reads TGTGCCAGCAGCTTACGGGGACTAGCGGAATACAATGAGCAGTTCTTC. Its protein product is CASSLRGLAEYNEQFF.

This clone has more than one count but fewer than ten. V gene TRBV6-5 combines with J gene TRBJ1-1; no reliable D call. Germline assignment: CDR1 MNHEY and CDR2 SVGAGI. The V end lost 6 bases, the J end lost 4 bases, and 18 bases lay between the germline ends. This CDR3 is 15 amino acids long. The CDR3 is CASRPREGGSTEAFF. In DNA form, the CDR3 reads TGTGCCAGCAGACCGAGGGAGGGTGGGTCCACTGAAGCTTTCTTT.

The chain employs TRBV4-3 and TRBJ2-1; 14 bases match TRBD2. Looked up from germline, CDR1 is LGHNA and CDR2 is YSLEER. The CDR3 covers 20 residues. Germline trimming cut 3 bases from V and 0 bases from J; bases unmatched to any gene: 10. Here the CDR3 DNA reads TGCGCCAGCAGCCAGGCCGGGACTAGCGGGGGTCCGAGCTCCTACAATGAGCAGTTCTTC. Its protein product is CASSQAGTSGGPSSYNEQFF.

The genes are TRBV5-1 and TRBJ2-6; 9 positions match TRBD1. The length of the CDR3 is 17 residues. With 3 bases clipped from V and 0 bases from J, the junction kept 4 bases outside the gene matches. Per germline, CDR1 SGHRS and CDR2 YFSETQ. The CDR3 DNA sequence: TGCGCCAGCAGCTCCGGGACAGGGAGCTCTGGGGCCAACGTCCTGACTTTC. Its translation: CASSSGTGSSGANVLTF.

The chain recombines TRBV7-2 with TRBJ1-2; 7 nucleotides line up with TRBD1. V was pared by 5 bases and J by 4 bases, with 4 bases of the junction left unmatched. The germline CDR1 and CDR2 sequences are SGHTA and FQGNSA. This CDR3 is 13 amino acids long. CDR3 sequence reads: CASSLDRLYGYTF. The CDR3 DNA is TGTGCCAGCAGCCTGGACAGGCTCTATGGCTACACCTTC.

J is TRBJ2-7 and V is TRBV6-5, with D perhaps matching TRBD1 (5 bases). The germline gives CDR1 MNHEY, CDR2 SVGAGI. The CDR3 has 13 residues. V was trimmed by 5 bases and J by 5 bases, leaving 13 bases between them. The CDR3 nucleotides read TGTGCCAGCAGTCTACGGACATCTGACGAGCAGTACTTC. Amino acid sequence: CASSLRTSDEQYF.

The chain recombines TRBV9 with TRBJ2-2; 7 bases are a match to TRBD2. Germline trimming cut 9 bases from V and 6 bases from J; bases unmatched to any gene: 8. The germline V gene encodes CDR1 SGDLS and CDR2 YYNGEE. The length of the CDR3 is 13 residues. The CDR3 region is CATIGLDAGELFF. Here the CDR3 DNA reads TGTGCCACAATCGGACTAGACGCCGGGGAGCTGTTTTTT.

This rearrangement joins TRBV19 to TRBJ1-5; TRBD1 matches at 10 bases. The ends lost 7 bases at V and 4 bases at J; junction bases unmatched: 10. CDR1 and CDR2 from the germline V gene are LNHDA and SQIVND (reference sequence). CDR3 size: 16 residues. CDR3 DNA: TGTGCCAGTACCCCCTTAGGGACAGGGGAAAATCAGCCCCAGCATTTT. It encodes CASTPLGTGENQPQHF.

The chain employs TRBV27 and TRBJ2-1; 7 positions agree with TRBD2. V gave up 6 bases and J gave up 3 bases; unmatched junction bases: 2. CDR3 length equals 13 residues. Germline V gene data show CDR1 as MNHEY and CDR2 as SMNVEV (reference sequence). The CDR3 reads CASRGDYYNEQFF. In DNA, the CDR3 is TGTGCCAGCAGGGGGGACTACTACAATGAGCAGTTCTTC.

The chain employs TRBV4-2 and TRBJ1-6, with 7 positions matching TRBD1. The CDR3 length is 16 residues. The germline gives CDR1 LGHNA, CDR2 YNFKEQ. Trimming removed 4 bases from V and 9 bases from J; junction bases left unmatched: 12. This chain's CDR3 is CASSPKRQGGSSPLHF. CDR3 DNA sequence: TGTGCCAGCAGCCCGAAGAGACAGGGTGGCAGTTCACCCCTCCACTTT.

V and J are TRBV2 and TRBJ1-5, with D possibly TRBD1 on 5 matching bases. Between the trimmed V and J ends, which lost 3 bases and 2 bases, there was a span of 5 bases. CDR3 length: 13 residues. CDR1 and CDR2 from the germline V gene are SNHLY and FYNNEI. The CDR3 is CASSDRGNQPQHF. For the CDR3, the DNA is TGTGCCAGCAGTGACAGGGGCAATCAGCCCCAGCATTTT.

CDR3 nucleotides: TGCGCCAGCAGTGAGTATAAGGGGGACGTCAACGAAGCTTTCTTT. Translating it yields CASSEYKGDVNEAFF. This chain joins TRBV10-1 and TRBJ1-1, with a possible D match to TRBD1 (6 bases). Germline values: CDR1 WNHNN, CDR2 SYGVQD (reference sequence). The CDR3 totals 15 residues. Trimming removed 1 base from V and 8 bases from J, with 17 bases in between.

The rearrangement uses TRBV5-6 and TRBJ1-2; D not resolved. The V end was cut by 0 bases, the J end by 7 bases, with 4 bases between. This CDR3 is 11 amino acids long. CDR1 is SGHDT and CDR2 is YYEEEE in the germline V gene. The chain's CDR3 is CASSLDGGYTF. CDR3 sequence (DNA): TGTGCCAGCAGCTTGGACGGTGGCTACACCTTC.

The gene calls are TRBV4-2 and TRBJ1-5; the D gene is possibly TRBD1 (5 bases). CDR1 and CDR2 (germline): LGHNA, YNFKEQ. The CDR3 contains 18 residues. V shed 0 bases and J shed 1 base, with 16 bases lying between them. The CDR3 here is CASSQEWGPQGSNQPQHF. CDR3 DNA sequence: TGTGCCAGCAGCCAAGAGTGGGGTCCTCAGGGAAGCAATCAGCCCCAGCATTTT.

The chain employs TRBV7-9 and TRBJ2-3; TRBD2 agrees at 11 bases. Germline CDR1 SEHNR, CDR2 FQNEAQ (reference sequence). With 7 bases clipped from V and 4 bases from J, the junction kept 7 bases outside the gene matches. This CDR3 contains 15 residues. CDR3 amino acids: CASISSGRSPDTQYF. CDR3 sequence (DNA): TGTGCCAGCATCTCTAGCGGGAGGTCCCCAGATACGCAGTATTTT.

The rearrangement uses TRBV30 and TRBJ1-4, with unresolved D. This CDR3 spans 13 amino acids. Germline loops: CDR1 GTSNPN, CDR2 SVGIG (reference sequence). Between the trimmed V and J ends, which lost 0 bases and 8 bases, there was a span of 10 bases. The CDR3 DNA is TGTGCCTGGAGTGTGGGCGGCGGGGAAAAACTGTTTTTT. Translated, it gives CAWSVGGGEKLFF. The full variable domain, rest sourced from reference TRBV30 and TRBJ1-4, is SQTIHQWPATLVQPVGSPLSLECTVEGTSNPNLYWYRQAAGRGLQLLFYSVGIGQISSEVPQNLSASRPQDRQFILSSKKLLLSDSGFYLCAWSVGGGEKLFFGSGTQLSVL.

V gene TRBV10-1 combines with J gene TRBJ2-3, with 9 bases lining up with TRBD1. Germline trimming cut 5 bases from V and 2 bases from J; bases unmatched to any gene: 11. Looked up from germline, CDR1 is WNHNN and CDR2 is SYGVQD (reference sequence). The CDR3 length is 17 residues. The CDR3 region has the DNA TGCGCCAGCAGTCCTACCGGGACAGGGTTTATCACAGATACGCAGTATTTT. This translates into CASSPTGTGFITDTQYF.

The chain has TRBV6-1 and TRBJ1-6, with D maybe TRBD1 (6 bases). The germline CDR1 and CDR2 sequences are MNHNS and SASEGT. The CDR3 loop spans 16 amino acids. Trimming left V 0 bases short and J 8 bases short, with 14 bases between. The CDR3 sequence is CASSEAGAGDDSPLHF. The CDR3, as DNA: TGTGCCAGCAGTGAAGCGGGGGCAGGGGATGATTCACCCCTCCACTTT.

The chain combines TRBV6-4 with TRBJ2-1; a weak D match, TRBD2 (5 bases). Germline CDR1 and CDR2: MRHNA and SNTAGT. The CDR3 runs to 15 residues. V was pared by 5 bases and J by 2 bases, with 13 bases between. The CDR3 nucleotides read TGTGCCAGCAGTCCACGGGGAGAGCCCTACAATGAGCAGTTCTTC. Translation: CASSPRGEPYNEQFF.

This clone was recorded once. The V call is TRBV11-2, the J call TRBJ1-4; weak D call: TRBD1 (5 bases). The CDR3 spans 14 residues. The germline V and J ends were trimmed by 6 bases and 6 bases, with 14 bases remaining between them. CDR1 is SGHAT, CDR2 FQNNGV, per germline. The CDR3 sequence is CASRLRGRDEKLFF. The CDR3 DNA reads as TGTGCCAGCAGGTTGCGGGGGAGGGATGAAAAACTGTTTTTT.

V gene TRBV5-1 combines with J gene TRBJ1-4; 7 nucleotides align to TRBD1. J was trimmed by 4 bases and V by 6 bases; bases with no gene match: 6. Germline CDR1 and CDR2: SGHRS and YFSETQ. The CDR3 runs 14 residues. CDR3 DNA: TGCGCCAGCAACTCCGGGACAGTTAATGAAAAACTGTTTTTT. Amino acid sequence: CASNSGTVNEKLFF.

The chain has TRBV11-1 and TRBJ1-2; 7 bases align to TRBD1. The germline gives CDR1 SGHAT, CDR2 FQDESV (reference sequence). The CDR3 is 13 residues long. V was pared by 3 bases and J by 8 bases, with 6 bases of the junction left unmatched. The CDR3 region has the DNA TGTGCCAGCAGCTTCCCAGGGGGATACGGCTACACCTTC. Amino acids: CASSFPGGYGYTF.

This clone was seen just once. The chain links TRBV27 to TRBJ1-4; TRBD1 matches at 7 bases. The trim removed 2 bases at V and 2 bases at J, leaving 2 bases unmatched. Germline CDR1 is MNHEY and CDR2 is SMNVEV (reference sequence). The CDR3 is made up of 15 amino acids. CDR3 coding DNA: TGTGCCAGCAGTTTACACAGGGGCACTAATGAAAAACTGTTTTTT. Its protein product is CASSLHRGTNEKLFF.

CDR3 loop: CASSPNRGRDQPQHF. DNA for the CDR3: TGTGCCAGCTCACCTAACAGGGGGCGGGATCAGCCCCAGCATTTT. This chain joins TRBV18 and TRBJ1-5, with 9 bases matching TRBD1. Germline CDR1 and CDR2: KGHSH and LQKENI. With 3 bases clipped from V and 5 bases from J, the junction kept 5 bases outside the gene matches. The CDR3 consists of 15 residues.

This chain connects TRBV18 to TRBJ2-3, with a possible D match to TRBD2 (5 bases). V dropped 3 bases and J dropped 4 bases, with 11 bases sitting between them. This CDR3 contains 14 residues. Germline lookup yields CDR1 KGHSH and CDR2 LQKENI. CDR3 residues: CASSPPGNPDTQYF. Here the CDR3 DNA reads TGTGCCAGCTCACCCCCGGGGAACCCAGATACGCAGTATTTT.

V is TRBV7-2 and J is TRBJ2-1; tentative D call: TRBD2 (6 bases). Germline V lookup: CDR1 SGHTA, CDR2 FQGNSA. The CDR3 consists of 14 residues. The ends were cut back, 8 bases at V and 4 bases at J, with 15 bases in the middle. The CDR3 protein is CASRRTGEYNEQFF. The CDR3 nucleotides read TGTGCCAGCCGACGGACGGGGGAATACAATGAGCAGTTCTTC.